The rows below give T cell receptor beta chains drawn from one sample of a study of cytomegalovirus exposure and HLA in healthy donors. The repertoire was sequenced with immunoSEQ multiplex PCR; TCRdb's copy has only in-frame clones and lacks some. Of about 180,000 clones listed, approximately 82% are singletons. Sequenced sample: PBMCs. These receptor sequences come from a girl aged 2 to 9 in good health and CMV-seropositive. The CDR3 runs from the conserved cysteine through the conserved F or W. A D gene is named only where the DNA matches it firmly. The size entry is marked missing in some rows and otherwise reads once, few, many or a size class.

v_call: TRBV28
clone_size: NA
j_call: TRBJ2-1
d_call: TRBD2
cdr3_nt: TGTGCCAGCAGTTTTTCCCTCAGCGGGGGGAGCTCCTACAATGAGCAGTTCTTC
cdr3_aa: CASSFSLSGGSSYNEQFF

v_call: TRBV19
clone_size: NA
j_call: TRBJ1-2
d_call: NA
cdr3_nt: TGTGCCAGTAGCCTCCCCACAGGGTCGGGTGGCTACACCTTC
cdr3_aa: CASSLPTGSGGYTF

v_call: TRBV11-2
clone_size: NA
j_call: TRBJ1-4
d_call: TRBD1
cdr3_nt: TGTGCCAGCAGCTTAAGACAGGGAGGTGAAAAACTGTTTTTT
cdr3_aa: CASSLRQGGEKLFF

v_call: TRBV10-3
clone_size: NA
j_call: TRBJ2-7
d_call: TRBD1
cdr3_nt: TGTGCCATCAGTGAGTTCGACAGGGTCAGTAGCGAGCAGTACTTC
cdr3_aa: CAISEFDRVSSEQYF

v_call: TRBV6-1
clone_size: few
j_call: TRBJ2-1
d_call: NA
cdr3_nt: TGTGCCAGCAGTCGAGCGCTAGTTGCCTACAATGAGCAGTTCTTC
cdr3_aa: CASSRALVAYNEQFF

v_call: TRBV11-2
clone_size: NA
j_call: TRBJ2-7
d_call: TRBD2
cdr3_nt: TGTGCCAGCAGCGCGGCAGGGGGTAGCGGGAGGGCATACTCCTACGAGCAGTACTTC
cdr3_aa: CASSAAGGSGRAYSYEQYF

v_call: TRBV4-2
clone_size: NA
j_call: TRBJ1-6
d_call: TRBD1
cdr3_nt: TGTGCCAGCAGCCAGGACAGGGATAAGGATTCACCCCTCCACTTT
cdr3_aa: CASSQDRDKDSPLHF

v_call: TRBV28
clone_size: NA
j_call: TRBJ2-7
d_call: NA
cdr3_nt: TGTGCCAGCAGTTTCTTTCAATTAGCGAGACCCTACGAGCAGTACTTC
cdr3_aa: CASSFFQLARPYEQYF

v_call: TRBV5-6
clone_size: NA
j_call: TRBJ2-3
d_call: NA
cdr3_nt: TGTGCCAGCAGCTTGGAGCAGGGCCTTAGCACAGATACGCAGTATTTT
cdr3_aa: CASSLEQGLSTDTQYF

v_call: TRBV6-4
clone_size: NA
j_call: TRBJ2-6
d_call: TRBD1
cdr3_nt: TGTGCCAGCAGTGCGTCCGGGACAGGGGGCGCTGGGGCCAACGTCCTGACTTTC
cdr3_aa: CASSASGTGGAGANVLTF

v_call: TRBV7-4
clone_size: few
j_call: TRBJ2-6
d_call: TRBD1
cdr3_nt: TGTGCCAGCAGCGCCGGGACAGCGGACTCTGGGGCCAACGTCCTGACTTTC
cdr3_aa: CASSAGTADSGANVLTF

v_call: TRBV5-1
clone_size: NA
j_call: TRBJ2-7
d_call: TRBD1
cdr3_nt: TGCGCCAGCAGCTTGGGTTCGGGACAGCGTCGAATCTACGAGCAGTACTTC
cdr3_aa: CASSLGSGQRRIYEQYF

v_call: TRBV29-1
clone_size: NA
j_call: TRBJ1-2
d_call: NA
cdr3_nt: TGCAGCGCCACCGGGGAGGGGTGGGGCTACACCTTC
cdr3_aa: CSATGEGWGYTF

v_call: TRBV9
clone_size: NA
j_call: TRBJ1-1
d_call: TRBD1
cdr3_nt: TGTGCCAGCAGCGTAGACCCGACAGGGGTTAACACTGAAGCTTTCTTT
cdr3_aa: CASSVDPTGVNTEAFF

v_call: TRBV30
clone_size: NA
j_call: TRBJ2-1
d_call: TRBD1
cdr3_nt: TGTGCCTGGAGCCCTAGACAGGGGACGGACAATGAGCAGTTCTTC
cdr3_aa: CAWSPRQGTDNEQFF

v_call: TRBV10-3
clone_size: NA
j_call: TRBJ2-1
d_call: TRBD1
cdr3_nt: TGTGCCATCAGCGTCGAAGGGGGCATCAATGAGCAGTTCTTC
cdr3_aa: CAISVEGGINEQFF

v_call: TRBV28
clone_size: NA
j_call: TRBJ1-1
d_call: NA
cdr3_nt: TGTGCCAGCAGTTTATTGAATGGACCGGGAGAAGCTTTCTTT
cdr3_aa: CASSLLNGPGEAFF

v_call: TRBV6-1
clone_size: NA
j_call: TRBJ1-4
d_call: NA
cdr3_nt: TGTGCCAGCAGTGAAGCGCTTCTCGGGGGCGGGAGGGCCGGGGCTAATGAAAAACTGTTTTTT
cdr3_aa: CASSEALLGGGRAGANEKLFF

v_call: TRBV19
clone_size: NA
j_call: TRBJ1-1
d_call: NA
cdr3_nt: TGTGCCAGTAGTATACACAGGGCGGCTGAAGCTTTCTTT
cdr3_aa: CASSIHRAAEAFF

v_call: TRBV7-8
clone_size: NA
j_call: TRBJ2-1
d_call: NA
cdr3_nt: TGTGCCTCCTCGGTCGCATCTGAGCAGTTCTTC
cdr3_aa: CASSVASEQFF

v_call: TRBV28
clone_size: NA
j_call: TRBJ2-3
d_call: TRBD2
cdr3_nt: TGTGCCAGCAGTTTATGGGGGAGGAGCGGGAGTAATACGCAGTATTTT
cdr3_aa: CASSLWGRSGSNTQYF

v_call: TRBV12-5
clone_size: NA
j_call: TRBJ1-1
d_call: NA
cdr3_nt: TGTGCTAGTGGGCGGATTTTGCGGGGGGCAAGTCAAGCTGGAGTGAACACTGAAGCTTTCTTT
cdr3_aa: CASGRILRGASQAGVNTEAFF

v_call: TRBV4-2
clone_size: NA
j_call: TRBJ2-7
d_call: TRBD2
cdr3_nt: TGTGCCAGCAGCCCCGGACTAGCGGGGGGCTACGAGCAGTACTTC
cdr3_aa: CASSPGLAGGYEQYF

v_call: TRBV7-9
clone_size: NA
j_call: TRBJ2-7
d_call: TRBD2
cdr3_nt: TGTGCCAGCAGCTTGGGGACTAGCGGTTTTAGCTCCTACGAGCAGTACTTC
cdr3_aa: CASSLGTSGFSSYEQYF

v_call: TRBV19
clone_size: NA
j_call: TRBJ2-6
d_call: TRBD1
cdr3_nt: TGTGCCAGTAGTTTCATGGACAGGGCCGGCTCTGGGGCCAACGTCCTGACTTTC
cdr3_aa: CASSFMDRAGSGANVLTF

v_call: TRBV28
clone_size: NA
j_call: TRBJ2-3
d_call: NA
cdr3_nt: TGTGCCAGCAGTTCACCGGGATCCACAGATACGCAGTATTTT
cdr3_aa: CASSSPGSTDTQYF

v_call: TRBV5-4
clone_size: NA
j_call: TRBJ2-6
d_call: NA
cdr3_nt: TGTGCCAGCAGCTCACCCAGGGCATCTGGGGCCAACGTCCTGACTTTC
cdr3_aa: CASSSPRASGANVLTF

v_call: TRBV19
clone_size: once
j_call: TRBJ1-1
d_call: NA
cdr3_nt: TGTGCCAGTAGTATAGGTCAGTCCTGTGAAGCTTTCTTT
cdr3_aa: CASSIGQSCEAFF

v_call: TRBV6-1
clone_size: NA
j_call: TRBJ1-5
d_call: NA
cdr3_nt: TGTGCCAGCAGTGACATTTTTGATCAGCCCCAGCATTTT
cdr3_aa: CASSDIFDQPQHF

v_call: TRBV28
clone_size: NA
j_call: TRBJ1-1
d_call: NA
cdr3_nt: TGTGCCAGCAGTTTAGGGGGGTACAGACAGAAAATGAACACTGAAGCTTTCTTT
cdr3_aa: CASSLGGYRQKMNTEAFF

v_call: TRBV18
clone_size: NA
j_call: TRBJ2-1
d_call: TRBD1
cdr3_nt: TGTGCCAGCTCACCTCTTGGACAGGGGGTCCCCAATGAGCAGTTCTTC
cdr3_aa: CASSPLGQGVPNEQFF

v_call: TRBV2
clone_size: NA
j_call: TRBJ2-3
d_call: TRBD2
cdr3_nt: TGTGCCAGCCACGGGAGGGAGGGCACAGATACGCAGTATTTT
cdr3_aa: CASHGREGTDTQYF

v_call: TRBV2
clone_size: once
j_call: TRBJ2-1
d_call: TRBD2
cdr3_nt: TGTGCCAGTACTGGAGCGGGGGGGTACAATGAGCAGTTCTTC
cdr3_aa: CASTGAGGYNEQFF

v_call: TRBV18
clone_size: NA
j_call: TRBJ1-1
d_call: TRBD1
cdr3_nt: TGTGCCAGCTCCCCCCGGACAGGGAGGAACACTGAAGCTTTCTTT
cdr3_aa: CASSPRTGRNTEAFF

v_call: TRBV2
clone_size: NA
j_call: TRBJ2-2
d_call: NA
cdr3_nt: TGTGCCAGCCGGTACACCGGGGAGCTGTTTTTT
cdr3_aa: CASRYTGELFF

v_call: TRBV19
clone_size: NA
j_call: TRBJ2-1
d_call: NA
cdr3_nt: TGTGCCAGTAGCACGCCTAATAATGAGCAGTTCTTC
cdr3_aa: CASSTPNNEQFF

v_call: TRBV28
clone_size: once
j_call: TRBJ2-1
d_call: TRBD2
cdr3_nt: TGTGCCAGCCGACTAGCGAGAGCCCCCAGGGATGAGCAGTTCTTC
cdr3_aa: CASRLARAPRDEQFF

v_call: TRBV5-6
clone_size: NA
j_call: TRBJ2-1
d_call: TRBD2
cdr3_nt: TGTGCCAGCAGCTTGGGGACTAGCGGACCCTACAATGAGCAGTTCTTC
cdr3_aa: CASSLGTSGPYNEQFF

v_call: TRBV4-1
clone_size: NA
j_call: TRBJ2-3
d_call: NA
cdr3_nt: TGCGCCAGCAGCCAAGATTCTAGCCGAGTCCCAGATACGCAGTATTTT
cdr3_aa: CASSQDSSRVPDTQYF

v_call: TRBV19
clone_size: NA
j_call: TRBJ2-3
d_call: TRBD1
cdr3_nt: TGTGCCAGTAGTGCTCACAGGGGGGCGCAGTATTTT
cdr3_aa: CASSAHRGAQYF

v_call: TRBV29-1
clone_size: few
j_call: TRBJ1-1
d_call: TRBD1
cdr3_nt: TGCAGCGTTCAGGGGGCGAACACTGAAGCTTTCTTT
cdr3_aa: CSVQGANTEAFF

v_call: TRBV6-6
clone_size: NA
j_call: TRBJ2-1
d_call: NA
cdr3_nt: TGTGCCAGCGCCCCCCCCGGGACTGTATACAATGAGCAGTTCTTC
cdr3_aa: CASAPPGTVYNEQFF

v_call: TRBV25-1
clone_size: NA
j_call: TRBJ2-7
d_call: TRBD1
cdr3_nt: TGTGCCAGCAGTCCGACAGGGATACCGTACGAGCAGTACTTC
cdr3_aa: CASSPTGIPYEQYF

v_call: TRBV5-6
clone_size: NA
j_call: TRBJ1-2
d_call: NA
cdr3_nt: TGTGCCAGCAGCTTGGAACGGAGGTATGGCTACACCTTC
cdr3_aa: CASSLERRYGYTF

v_call: TRBV11-2
clone_size: NA
j_call: TRBJ1-2
d_call: NA
cdr3_nt: TGTGCCAGCAGCTTACCTCTGAGCACAACTGTTCGGGGGGGCTACACCTTC
cdr3_aa: CASSLPLSTTVRGGYTF

v_call: TRBV5-5
clone_size: NA
j_call: TRBJ2-7
d_call: TRBD1
cdr3_nt: TGTGCCAGCACCCCCCGTGCGGACAGGGCCTCCTACGAGCAGTACTTC
cdr3_aa: CASTPRADRASYEQYF

v_call: TRBV10-3
clone_size: NA
j_call: TRBJ1-1
d_call: TRBD1
cdr3_nt: TGTGCCATCAGTGACCAGGGACAGGGTTCTGGCCGAGCTTTCTTT
cdr3_aa: CAISDQGQGSGRAFF

v_call: TRBV6-1
clone_size: few
j_call: TRBJ2-7
d_call: NA
cdr3_nt: TGTGCCAGCGGAGAGTGGGACTCTATAGACGAGCAGTACTTC
cdr3_aa: CASGEWDSIDEQYF

v_call: TRBV11-3
clone_size: NA
j_call: TRBJ1-1
d_call: TRBD1
cdr3_nt: TGTGCCAGCAGCTCGGACAGGTTCGGCACTGAAGCTTTCTTT
cdr3_aa: CASSSDRFGTEAFF

v_call: TRBV29-1
clone_size: NA
j_call: TRBJ1-2
d_call: NA
cdr3_nt: TGCAGCGTTGAAGATAGGGCGGGGGATGGCTACACCTTC
cdr3_aa: CSVEDRAGDGYTF

v_call: TRBV6-5
clone_size: NA
j_call: TRBJ1-1
d_call: NA
cdr3_nt: TGTGCCAGCAGTTACCTTAGGGAGGTCGGCACTGAAGCTTTCTTT
cdr3_aa: CASSYLREVGTEAFF

v_call: TRBV29-1
clone_size: NA
j_call: TRBJ1-2
d_call: NA
cdr3_nt: TGCAGCGTTGGTCAGGGCAGGGACTATGGCTACACCTTC
cdr3_aa: CSVGQGRDYGYTF

v_call: TRBV6-5
clone_size: NA
j_call: TRBJ2-2
d_call: NA
cdr3_nt: TGTGCCAGCAGTTACTCGTTCCGGGCGAACACCGGGGAGCTGTTTTTT
cdr3_aa: CASSYSFRANTGELFF

v_call: TRBV28
clone_size: NA
j_call: TRBJ1-5
d_call: NA
cdr3_nt: TGTGCCAGCAGGGGAGGGGGGACTCTCTGGCCCCAGCATTTT
cdr3_aa: CASRGGGTLWPQHF

v_call: TRBV7-9
clone_size: NA
j_call: TRBJ2-1
d_call: NA
cdr3_nt: TGTGCCAGCAGCTTTAGAAGGGGCGGTGATAATGAGCAGTTCTTC
cdr3_aa: CASSFRRGGDNEQFF

v_call: TRBV28
clone_size: NA
j_call: TRBJ1-6
d_call: TRBD1
cdr3_nt: TGTGCCAGCAGTCCGCCGACAGGGAGTGGGTCACCCCTCCACTTT
cdr3_aa: CASSPPTGSGSPLHF

v_call: TRBV16
clone_size: NA
j_call: TRBJ1-3
d_call: NA
cdr3_nt: TGTGCCAGCAGCCATACACAGGCAACCTCTGGAAACACCATATATTTT
cdr3_aa: CASSHTQATSGNTIYF

v_call: TRBV18
clone_size: NA
j_call: TRBJ2-7
d_call: NA
cdr3_nt: TGTGCCAGCTCACCCGGGGTAAAGGACGAGCAGTACTTC
cdr3_aa: CASSPGVKDEQYF

v_call: TRBV6-5
clone_size: NA
j_call: TRBJ2-2
d_call: TRBD1
cdr3_nt: TGTGCCAGCAGTTACATGGACAGGGGGCGTGCCGGGGAGCTGTTTTTT
cdr3_aa: CASSYMDRGRAGELFF